A single TCR beta chain is shown here with its context. This sample stems from a study of CD8 T cells in Susac syndrome. CD8+ and CD4+ blood T cells underwent TCR beta sequencing. In the multiple sclerosis control group, patients were treatment-naive and had stable or active relapsing-remitting disease. While CD8+ and CD4+ T cells were isolated negatively, TEMRA cells were enriched by FACS. Random hexamers served to reverse transcribe roughly 0.5 to 1 ug RNA. Across 54 Vbeta and 13 Jbeta, immunoSEQ multiplex PCR amplified TCR beta CDR3. TCRdb reanalysed the immunoSEQ multiplex PCR reads using MiXCR and keeps one entry per CDR3 protein. There are 150,000 to 190,000 distinct CDR3 sequences in the sample; about 95% occur only once, and 0.14% to 0.15% lies in the top ten. V was clipped by 4 bases and J by 0 bases, with 8 bases between them. The CDR3 consists of 14 residues. Germline values: CDR1 MGHRA, CDR2 YSYEKL.

The sample consisted of CD8+ T cells from PBMCs. The clonotype originates from a human donor with multiple sclerosis. The V and J genes are TRBV4-1 and TRBJ2-3; no clear D. CDR3 nucleotide sequence: TGCGCCAGCAGCCTATCTACTAGCACAGATACGCAGTATTTT. The encoded protein is CASSLSTSTDTQYF.